This record concerns one T cell receptor (beta chain) sequence. Its target is not known. The sample originates from a study of siplizumab effects on memory and regulatory T cells. Study-wide results and limits: Neither a naive nor a memory phenotype was assignable to roughly 75-97% of proliferating CD4+ or CD8+ clones. Assignment to unstimulated subsets succeeded for only a minor fraction of the alloreactive clones. Major contributors to the alloresponse seemed to be naive T cells, which also appeared more diverse than memory cells.

Sequencing of each sample assayed around 10^5 TCR templates. The method was immunoSEQ multiplex PCR; TCRdb's version includes in-frame clones alone and lacks a portion of them. The table has over 100,000 clones, 85% to 95% seen once. The V and J ends lost 7 bases and 5 bases respectively, with 8 bases between them. Per the germline V gene, CDR1 is SGHNT and CDR2 is YENEEA. The CDR3 extends over 11 amino acids. The receptor's source is a human donor in good health. The specimen was Tregs sorted from blood. The J gene is TRBJ2-5, the V gene TRBV11-3; the D gene is possibly TRBD2 (5 bases). The CDR3 loop is CASTSGETQYF. DNA for the CDR3: TGTGCCAGCACCTCGGGGGAGACCCAGTACTTC.